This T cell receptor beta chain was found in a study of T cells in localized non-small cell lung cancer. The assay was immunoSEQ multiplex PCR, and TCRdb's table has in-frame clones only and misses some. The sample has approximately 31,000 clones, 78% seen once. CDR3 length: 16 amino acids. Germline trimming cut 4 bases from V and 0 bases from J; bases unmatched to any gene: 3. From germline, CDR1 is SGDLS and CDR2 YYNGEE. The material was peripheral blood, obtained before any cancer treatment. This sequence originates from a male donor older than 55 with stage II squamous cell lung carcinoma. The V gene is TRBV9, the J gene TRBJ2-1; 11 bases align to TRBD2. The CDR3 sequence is CASSISGGASYNEQFF. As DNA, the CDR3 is TGTGCCAGCAGCATTAGCGGGGGGGCCTCCTACAATGAGCAGTTCTTC.